This T cell receptor beta chain emerged from a study of shared clonotypes between healthy human individuals. The count of this clone is one. Its target is not known. Genomic DNA from each subset was divided evenly over several immunoSEQ plates. Per the original data handling: Filtering was not the same, since immunoSEQ gave junction-only sequences without quality scores. Clones were read by immunoSEQ multiplex PCR, and TCRdb kept only the in-frame ones, dropping some. V and J calls and clone size come straight from that table; D and trimming were deduced from the DNA. The sample shows around 2.5 million clones, approximately 93% of them seen only once. Study-wide points: Memory subsets generally showed lower estimated richness than naive subsets. Between a handful of donors, naive CD4 clonotypes were shared at a level of about 5.3%.

This sequence originates from a man younger than 30 in good health. Some clones in this sample may be carry-over from other donors' samples. Source material: naive CD4+ T cells from PBMCs. Subset described: CD45RA+ positively selected.

The CDR3 loop is CASSPLTTLNTGELFF. The CDR3 DNA follows: TGCGCCAGCAGCCCCCTGACTACTCTAAACACCGGGGAGCTGTTTTTT. This chain uses TRBV5-1 with TRBJ2-2; TRBD2 might be the D (5 bases). CDR3 length: 16 residues. Germline V CDR1 and CDR2: SGHRS, YFSETQ. V shed 4 bases and J shed 2 bases, with 15 bases lying between them.